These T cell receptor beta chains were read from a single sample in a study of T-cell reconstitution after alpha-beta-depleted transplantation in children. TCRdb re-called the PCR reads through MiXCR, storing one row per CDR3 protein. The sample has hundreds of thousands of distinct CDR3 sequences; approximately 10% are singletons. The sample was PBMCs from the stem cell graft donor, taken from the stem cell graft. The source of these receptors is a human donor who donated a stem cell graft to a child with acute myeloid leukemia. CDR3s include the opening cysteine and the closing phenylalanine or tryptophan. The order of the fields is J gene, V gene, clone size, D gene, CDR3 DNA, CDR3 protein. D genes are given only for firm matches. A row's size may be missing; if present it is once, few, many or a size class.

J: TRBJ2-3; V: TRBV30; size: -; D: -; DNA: TGTGCCTGGAGGGATGTAGCAGATACGCAGTATTTT; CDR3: CAWRDVADTQYF
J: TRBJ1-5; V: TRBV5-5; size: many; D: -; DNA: TGTGCCAGCAGCTTGGGGGTAATGGGCAATCAGCCCCAGCATTTT; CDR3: CASSLGVMGNQPQHF
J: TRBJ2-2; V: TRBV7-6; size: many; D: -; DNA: TGTGCCAGCAGCTTGGGGTCAAGCGGTGTCGGGGAGCTGTTTTTT; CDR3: CASSLGSSGVGELFF
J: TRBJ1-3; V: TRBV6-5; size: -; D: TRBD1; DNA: TGTGCCAGCAGCCGACAGGGGGCTTCGGGAGACACCATATATTTT; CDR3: CASSRQGASGDTIYF
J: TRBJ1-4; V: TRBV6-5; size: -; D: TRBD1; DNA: TGTGCCAGCAGTTACGAGGGGGCATCGACTAATGAAAAACTGTTTTTT; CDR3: CASSYEGASTNEKLFF
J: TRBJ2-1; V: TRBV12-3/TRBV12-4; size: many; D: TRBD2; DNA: TGTGCCAGCAGGTCGGGGACTAGCGATCACAATGAGCAGTTCTTC; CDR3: CASRSGTSDHNEQFF
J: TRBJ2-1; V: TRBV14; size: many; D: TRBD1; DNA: TGTGCCAGCAGCCCTAAGGGGGCCGAGCAGTTCTTC; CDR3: CASSPKGAEQFF
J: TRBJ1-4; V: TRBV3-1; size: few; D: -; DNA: TGTGCCAGCAGCCAAGGACAGGCGGATGAAAAACTGTTTTTT; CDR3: CASSQGQADEKLFF
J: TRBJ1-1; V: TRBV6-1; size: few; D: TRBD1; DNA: TGTGCCAGCAGCCGACAGGGGACCGTGAACACTGAAGCTTTCTTT; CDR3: CASSRQGTVNTEAFF
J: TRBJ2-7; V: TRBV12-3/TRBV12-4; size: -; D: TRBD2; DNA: TGTACCAGCAGTCTAGCGGGAGTCGGCTCCGAGCAGTACTTC; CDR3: CTSSLAGVGSEQYF
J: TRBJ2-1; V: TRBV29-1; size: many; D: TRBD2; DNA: TGCAGCGTTGAAACTAGCGGGAGCAGCTATGAGCAGTTCTTC; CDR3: CSVETSGSSYEQFF
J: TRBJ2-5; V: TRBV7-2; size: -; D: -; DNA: TGTGCCAGCAGCTTAGTTGGGGGGACCTACCAAGAGACCCAGTACTTC; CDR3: CASSLVGGTYQETQYF
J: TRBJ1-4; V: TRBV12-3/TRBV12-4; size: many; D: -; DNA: TGTGCCAGCAGTTTAGGGGAGGCAACTAATGAAAAACTGTTTTTT; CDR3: CASSLGEATNEKLFF
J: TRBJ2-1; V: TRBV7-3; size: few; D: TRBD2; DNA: TGTGCCAGCAGCGCTACTAGCGCCGATTACAATGAGCAGTTCTTC; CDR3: CASSATSADYNEQFF
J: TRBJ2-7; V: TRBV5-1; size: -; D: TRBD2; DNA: TGCGCCAGCAGCCCCGGACTAGCGGGAGGAGCGGGTGAGCAGTACTTC; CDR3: CASSPGLAGGAGEQYF
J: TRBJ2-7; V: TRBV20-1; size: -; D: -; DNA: TGCAGTGCTTTTAGTCGGTTATTCTACGAGCAGTACTTC; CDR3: CSAFSRLFYEQYF
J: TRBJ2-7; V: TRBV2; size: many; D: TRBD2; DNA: TGTGCCAGCAGGGTACGGACTAGCGCGTACGAGCAGTACTTC; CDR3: CASRVRTSAYEQYF
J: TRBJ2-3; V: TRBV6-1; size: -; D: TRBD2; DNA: TGTGCCAGCAGTGCAACTAGCGGGACCTCCCGAGGGGATACGCAGTATTTT; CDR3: CASSATSGTSRGDTQYF
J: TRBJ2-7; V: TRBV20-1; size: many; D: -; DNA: TGCAGTGCTGGAAGACAGGTCAAACCCTACGAGCAGTACTTC; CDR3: CSAGRQVKPYEQYF
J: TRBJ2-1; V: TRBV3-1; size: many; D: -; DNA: TGTGCCAGCAGCTCTTTTAAGGGGTCCAATGAGCAGTTCTTC; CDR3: CASSSFKGSNEQFF
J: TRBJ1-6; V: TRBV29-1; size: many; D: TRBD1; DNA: TGCAGCGTTGGACAGACAGGGGGTAATTCACCCCTCCACTTT; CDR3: CSVGQTGGNSPLHF
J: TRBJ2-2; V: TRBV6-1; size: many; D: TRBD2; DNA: TGTGCCAGCACGCCACACCGGACTAGCGGGAGGGCGAACACCGGGGAGCTGTTTTTT; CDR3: CASTPHRTSGRANTGELFF